What follows describes a single T cell receptor beta chain. This clone has a handful of counts. Its antigen has not been determined. No much larger clone exists at a distance of one base, and base qualities are not known. These data belong to a study of cytomegalovirus exposure and HLA in healthy donors (TCRdb year 2017). In terms of the full investigation: In an earlier analysis of 450 to 750 of the donors, under 300 Gb of sequence data and approximately 100 million unique TCR beta sequences from about 179 million T cells were reported. The study was designed to test whether signatures of past pathogen exposure could be identified by cataloging public T cell receptors. Rather than using new phenotypic data, the later analysis identified candidate immune exposures from TCR beta sequences and from how often those sequences occurred across donors. HLA typing covered class I and class II loci at four-digit resolution. Among the roughly 400 genotyped donors, roughly 80% belonged to the genetic ancestry cluster associated with self-reported Caucasian donors. Every discovery cohort repertoire had been produced on one sequencing platform. Around 300 gigabases of sequencing data and tens of millions of unique TCR sequences were included in an early release covering under 650 HLA-typed donors. An earlier analysis of nearly 600 of the donors applied high-throughput TCR beta sequencing to assess whether each TCR beta V gene segment acted as functional or pseudogenic. Because of strong linkage in the cohort, four to six DR-DQ haplotypes were treated as single units for association and clustering. Genome-wide SNP genotypes for about three fifths of the roughly 670 donors were used in a later genetic analysis, which treated that subset as a discovery cohort. The study profiled the T cell repertoires of 550 to 700 subjects by immunosequencing and related them to cytomegalovirus serostatus. The study combined high-throughput TCR immunosequencing, statistical association of individual TCRs with disease status, and machine learning to predict cytomegalovirus infection status. Among roughly 400 genotyped donors of the cohort, an average of around 240,000 unique TCR beta nucleotide sequences was sequenced per donor, of which about 19% were non-productive. A later analysis re-examined previously published TCR beta repertoires from several hundred donors and added high-resolution HLA genotyping to investigate patterns of TCR occurrence. A separate validation cohort of over 95 different subjects was used in addition to the 666-subject first cohort. Donor age, sex, ethnicity and CMV serostatus were collected together with the repertoire data. Typing coverage varied by locus: about 620-630 donors for A, B, C, DRB1 and DQB1; under 550 for DQA1; over 600 for DPA1; around 450 for DPB1. Findings and caveats that apply to the study as a whole: A cluster of highly shared sequence variants was judged likely to be a technical artifact of the sequencing pipeline. Correlated functional status among segregating V segments might reflect linkage disequilibrium, but an unknown experimental factor could not be ruled out. In vitro tests confirmed that a few of the cytomegalovirus-associated TCR beta chains recognize cytomegalovirus antigens. A further reported finding was that TCR beta sequences accurately predicted the HLA-A and HLA-B alleles for most subjects in the first cohort. The presence/absence analyses assumed that sequencing depth was roughly uniform across donors, and that assumption may not be true. Most TCR sequences were observed very rarely across donors, whereas some public TCRs were present in many individuals. When HLA alleles, especially DR and DQ, strongly co-occurred, TCR associations were difficult to assign to individual alleles. A later genetic analysis reported fewer N-insertions in productive TCRs among donors in an Asian-associated ancestry cluster than the roughly 700-donor mean. Because counts were too low, 15 or so rarely observed V segments, including chromosome 9 orphons, were excluded from the earlier analysis of around 640 of the donors. A later genetic analysis associated a missense DCLRE1C variant with V-gene and J-gene trimming of TCR beta chains, and an independent cohort replicated the association. A total of roughly 160 TCR beta chains were listed by the study as associated with cytomegalovirus. Specific HLA alleles were associated with over 15,000 TCR beta sequences at a false discovery rate of 0.05 in a later analysis. This cohort had only TCR beta chains sequenced, and the lack of alpha or paired-chain data limited which features could be detected. The authors suggested that the approach could potentially be extended to other disease states and immunological phenotypes. An earlier analysis of around 500 of the donors showed that most TCR beta V segments appeared in productive rearrangements either about 87% or about 30% of the time, which broadly matched IMGT annotations. A later analysis found that TCR association rates varied across HLA loci, with DRB1 alleles showing the most associated TCRs and HLA-C alleles the fewest. Cytomegalovirus status was reported to be diagnosed by the classifier with high specificity and sensitivity in both the original and validation cohorts. In a later analysis, most CMV-associated TCR beta chains were found to appear HLA-restricted, with HLA associations seemingly driven largely by CMV exposure. HLA typing was unavailable for some donors at each locus, so association tests used only the typed subset. A later analysis found that HLA-associated TCR beta chains were more clonally expanded and had lower generation probabilities than equally common non-associated chains. Immune exposure information for the cohort was limited to CMV serostatus. According to a later analysis, parvovirus B19, influenza, CMV and Epstein-Barr virus appeared linked to several top co-occurrence clusters. Some IMGT-functional V segments, including TRBV6-2 and TRBV6-3, could not be told apart with the 87-base-pair reads, so those segments were excluded.

CDR3 length: 15 amino acids, cysteine to phenylalanine. Only the CDR3 DNA is retained, 45 bases long and in frame from the first base. V is pared back by 5 bases and J by 3 bases, with 14 bases lying between the germline termini. Via the germline V gene (reference sequence), CDR1 is LNHNV and CDR2 YYDKDF. Library preparation used the immunoSEQ multiplex PCR assay. A mixture of 60 forward primers for TCR Vbeta segments and 13 reverse primers for TCR Jbeta segments was used in the multiplex PCR. A multiplex PCR assay on genomic DNA amplified the CDR3 region of rearranged TCR beta genes. The amplified TCR beta libraries were sequenced on the Illumina HiSeq System as 87-base-pair reads. The original pipeline was this. A later analysis tallied 75 million to 85 million unique TCR beta chains across the 650 to 750 repertoires, and 10 million to 11 million of those chains were shared by two or more donors. To remove PCR and sequencing errors, raw reads were error-corrected and collapsed into unique sequences using a nearest-neighbor algorithm that merged closely related sequences. Alignment of CDR3 sequences to IMGT reference sequences was used to assign V, D and J gene segments. For a sequence to be retained, at least a six-nucleotide match to both a V gene segment and a J gene segment was required. A rearrangement counted as productive if the CDR3 had no stop codons and remained in frame with V and J, and every other rearrangement counted as non-productive. Following IMGT convention, CDR3 was defined as the stretch from the second conserved V-encoded cysteine up to the conserved J-encoded phenylalanine. In an earlier analysis of around 640 of the donors, sequences lacking an unambiguous match to a single V gene segment were excluded. In an earlier analysis of a few hundred of the donors, V segments were called functional above 56.7% productive rearrangements and were called segregating when the between-donor standard deviation exceeded 5%. A statistical classification framework was developed to diagnose cytomegalovirus status using the catalog of TCR beta chain sequences. In a later analysis, TCR nucleotide sequences were compared against IMGT/GENE-DB human TR gene sequences so that V and J genes could be assigned. In a later analysis, CDR3 sequences and most-parsimonious VDJ recombination scenarios were assigned using the TCRdist pipeline. In a later analysis, each TCR beta chain was defined by its CDR3 amino acid sequence together with its V-gene family, and reads without a unique V-gene family were excluded. To address suspected cross-contamination and a sequencing artifact, a later analysis removed a few hundred highly shared, low-generation-probability nucleotide sequences. A later analysis calculated a clonal expansion index for each public chain from normalized within-repertoire ranks of inferred template counts. In a later analysis, generation probabilities were computed with a VDJ recombination model fitted to out-of-frame rearrangements, and the resulting probabilities were checked against IGoR. A later analysis scored TCR-TCR, TCR-HLA and TCR-CMV co-occurrence with hypergeometric tests, applying a repertoire-size bias correction to TCR pairs. To estimate false discovery rates, a later analysis permuted the HLA or CMV assignments 20 times. In a later analysis, co-occurring TCRs were grouped using DBSCAN, with TCRdist sequence similarity added in when clustering inside HLA-allele-positive subsets. Repertoires with fewer than 30,000 or more than 120,000 public chains were left out of co-occurrence clustering, as were about 5 repertoires with anomalous nucleotide sharing. In TCRdb, the immuneACCESS table is reduced to in-frame sequences with V and J assigned. These tables do not hold every clone; where another copy was compared, an unresolved V gene accounts for under half, and the others remain unexplained. Clone size and the V and J calls come from that table; the DNA yielded D and trimming. This sample is represented by some 150,000 clones; around 74% of them were singletons. The leading ten clones occupy over 2.5% of the sample.

In total, over 600 healthy bone marrow donors made up the cohort. At the time of sampling, every cohort member was nominally healthy, though immune exposures that went unrecorded were likely present. The donor was CMV seronegative and belonged to the group of 350 or so seronegative cohort members. Each donor provided a peripheral blood sample, and peripheral blood mononuclear cells were used for TCR beta sequencing. The Qiagen DNeasy Blood Extraction Kit was used to extract genomic DNA from the blood cell samples. The rearranged segments are TRBV15 and TRBJ2-1, and possibly TRBD2, on 6 matching bases. Sequences were obtained from PBMCs. This receptor was obtained from a female donor in good health and CMV-seronegative. The CDR3 here reads CATSYPSAGYNEQFF. The nucleotide sequence is given as TGTGCCACCAGCTACCCTAGCGCGGGCTACAATGAGCAGTTCTTC.